The T cell receptor (beta chain) described here comes from a study of T cell responses to AZD1222 COVID-19 vaccine. Produced via immunoSEQ multiplex PCR; TCRdb's table is partial and in-frame only. Counted here are some 190,000 clones, about nine tenths occurring once; the ten biggest clones make up approximately 1.7%. CDR3 length equals 15 residues. Trimming at V came to 3 bases and at J to 6 bases, leaving 11 bases not matched to a gene. Germline lookup yields CDR1 WNHNN and CDR2 SYGVQD (reference sequence). This specimen was peripheral blood, taken 28 days after the second AZD1222 dose. The genes are TRBV10-1 and TRBJ2-7; 7 bases match TRBD1. This sequence originates from an adult who received the AZD1222 COVID-19 vaccine. CDR3 DNA: TGCGCCAGCAGTGACCCGGACAGGACCCCCCTCGAGCAGTACTTC. This codes for CASSDPDRTPLEQYF.